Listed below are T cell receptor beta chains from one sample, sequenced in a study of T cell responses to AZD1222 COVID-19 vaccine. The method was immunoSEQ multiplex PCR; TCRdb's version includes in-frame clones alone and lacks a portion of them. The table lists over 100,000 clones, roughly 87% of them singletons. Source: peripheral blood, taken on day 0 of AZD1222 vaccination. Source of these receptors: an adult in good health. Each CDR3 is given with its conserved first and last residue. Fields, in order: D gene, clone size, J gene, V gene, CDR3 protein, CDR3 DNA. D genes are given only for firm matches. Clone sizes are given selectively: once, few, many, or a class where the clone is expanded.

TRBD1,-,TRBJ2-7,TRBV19,CASSPSGTGGFNEQYF,TGTGCCAGTAGCCCGTCCGGGACAGGGGGCTTCAACGAGCAGTACTTC
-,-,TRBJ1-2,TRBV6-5,CASSYFSGDGYTF,TGTGCCAGCAGTTACTTTTCTGGGGATGGCTACACCTTC
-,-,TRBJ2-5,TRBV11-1,CASSLSRAGPTQYF,TGTGCCAGCAGCTTATCTCGGGCGGGCCCGACCCAGTACTTC
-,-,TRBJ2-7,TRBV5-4,CASSLEQAADEQYF,TGTGCCAGCAGCTTGGAACAGGCGGCCGACGAGCAGTACTTC
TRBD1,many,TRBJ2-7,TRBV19,CASARTGYDEQYF,TGTGCCAGTGCGAGGACAGGCTACGACGAGCAGTACTTC
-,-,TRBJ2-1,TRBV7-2,CASSPDRPQLQQFF,TGTGCCAGCAGCCCGGACAGACCACAACTTCAGCAGTTCTTC
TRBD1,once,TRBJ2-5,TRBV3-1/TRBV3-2,CASSPRTGEETQYF,TGTGCCAGCAGCCCACGGACAGGGGAAGAGACCCAGTACTTC
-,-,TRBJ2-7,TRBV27,CASSDSWGSYEQYF,TGTGCCAGCAGTGATAGCTGGGGCTCCTACGAGCAGTACTTC
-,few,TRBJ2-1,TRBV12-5,CASGLYGYNEQFF,TGTGCTAGTGGTTTGTACGGCTACAATGAGCAGTTCTTC
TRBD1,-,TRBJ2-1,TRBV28,CASSLRRPRDRAYNEQFF,TGTGCCAGCAGTTTGAGGAGGCCACGGGACAGGGCATACAATGAGCAGTTCTTC
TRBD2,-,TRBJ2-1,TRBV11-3,CASSLGLAVDEEQFF,TGTGCCAGCAGCCTGGGACTAGCGGTCGACGAGGAGCAGTTCTTC
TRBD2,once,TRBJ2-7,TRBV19,CASSTRTSGSQYEQYF,TGTGCCAGTAGTACCCGGACTAGCGGGAGCCAATACGAGCAGTACTTC
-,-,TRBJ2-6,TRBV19,CASSGVSRDLWANVLTF,TGTGCCAGTAGTGGAGTATCCAGGGACCTCTGGGCCAACGTCCTGACTTTC
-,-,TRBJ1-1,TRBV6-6,CASRTDLLGMNTEAFF,TGTGCCAGCAGGACTGACTTGCTGGGGATGAACACTGAAGCTTTCTTT
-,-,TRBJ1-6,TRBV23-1,CASRRNSPLHF,TGCGCCAGCAGGAGGAATTCACCCCTCCACTTT
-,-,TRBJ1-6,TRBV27,CASTRGWGNSPLHF,TGTGCCAGCACCCGGGGGTGGGGGAATTCACCCCTCCACTTT
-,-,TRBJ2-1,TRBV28,CASSPWGGMTYNEQFF,TGTGCCAGCAGTCCATGGGGCGGGATGACCTACAATGAGCAGTTCTTC
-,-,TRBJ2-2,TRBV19,CASKPPIGELFF,TGTGCCAGTAAGCCCCCTATCGGGGAGCTGTTTTTT
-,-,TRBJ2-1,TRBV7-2,CASSFGQVNEQFF,TGTGCCAGCAGCTTCGGGCAGGTAAATGAGCAGTTCTTC
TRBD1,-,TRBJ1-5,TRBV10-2,CASSESRGNQPQHF,TGCGCCAGCAGTGAGAGCAGGGGGAATCAGCCCCAGCATTTT
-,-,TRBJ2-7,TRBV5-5,CASSLGGRIYEQYF,TGTGCCAGCAGCTTGGGGGGCAGAATCTACGAGCAGTACTTC
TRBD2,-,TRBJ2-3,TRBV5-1,CASSFRDYSTDTQYF,TGCGCCAGCAGCTTTCGGGACTATAGCACAGATACGCAGTATTTT
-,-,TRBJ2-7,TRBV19,CASSLSEFSYEQYF,TGTGCCAGTAGTCTCTCGGAGTTTAGTTACGAGCAGTACTTC
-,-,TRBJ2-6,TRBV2,CASIRIGPHSGANVLTF,TGTGCCAGCATTCGTATAGGCCCCCACTCTGGGGCCAACGTCCTGACTTTC
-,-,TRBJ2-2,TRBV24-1,CATSDSSTGTNTGELFF,TGTGCCACCAGTGATAGCAGTACCGGGACGAACACCGGGGAGCTGTTTTTT
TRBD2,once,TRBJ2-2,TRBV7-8,CASSRGLAGVVGELFF,TGTGCCAGCAGCCGAGGACTAGCGGGGGTAGTCGGGGAGCTGTTTTTT
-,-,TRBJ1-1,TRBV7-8,CASSLTLTNTEAFF,TGTGCCAGCAGCTTAACCCTAACGAACACTGAAGCTTTCTTT
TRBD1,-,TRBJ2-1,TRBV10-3,CAIKKGQGREDEQFF,TGTGCCATCAAAAAGGGACAGGGGCGGGAGGATGAGCAGTTCTTC
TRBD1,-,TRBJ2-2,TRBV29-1,CSVGQGSGELFF,TGCAGCGTGGGACAGGGGTCCGGGGAGCTGTTTTTT
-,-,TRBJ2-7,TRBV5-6,CASSLIKTRGRYEQYF,TGTGCCAGCAGCTTGATTAAAACCAGGGGACGGTACGAGCAGTACTTC
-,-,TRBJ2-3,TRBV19,CASSTGVGPGAAQYF,TGTGCCAGTAGTACGGGGGTGGGGCCGGGGGCTGCGCAGTATTTT
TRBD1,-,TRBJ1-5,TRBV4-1,CASSQAGGINQPQHF,TGCGCCAGCAGCCAAGCAGGGGGGATCAATCAGCCCCAGCATTTT
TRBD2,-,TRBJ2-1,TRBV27,CASSPSGVNYNEQFF,TGTGCCAGCAGCCCTAGCGGGGTGAACTACAATGAGCAGTTCTTC
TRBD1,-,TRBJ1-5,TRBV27,CASSPGTGKYQPQHF,TGTGCCAGCAGTCCGGGGACAGGGAAGTACCAGCCCCAGCATTTT
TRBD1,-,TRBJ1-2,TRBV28,CASSVGQAWGYTF,TGTGCCAGCAGTGTGGGACAGGCGTGGGGCTACACCTTC
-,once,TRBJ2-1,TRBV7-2,CASSLAREQFF,TGTGCCAGCAGCTTAGCCCGTGAGCAGTTCTTC
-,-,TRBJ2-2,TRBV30,CAWSSVARGAGELFF,TGTGCCTGGAGTTCGGTGGCCAGGGGGGCCGGGGAGCTGTTTTTT
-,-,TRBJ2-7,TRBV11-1,CASSLGAAAQSEQYF,TGTGCCAGCAGCTTAGGGGCAGCGGCTCAAAGCGAGCAGTACTTC
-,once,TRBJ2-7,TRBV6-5,CASSYSRGGGYEQYF,TGTGCCAGCAGTTACTCTAGGGGGGGTGGCTACGAGCAGTACTTC
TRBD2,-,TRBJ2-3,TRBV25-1,CASSLAGITDTQYF,TGTGCCAGCAGCCTAGCGGGGATCACAGATACGCAGTATTTT
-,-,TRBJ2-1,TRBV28,CASTTPGLRQFF,TGTGCCAGCACCACCCCCGGACTGCGGCAGTTCTTC
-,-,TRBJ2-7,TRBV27,CASTDSGQVGGFGYEQYF,TGTGCCAGCACTGACTCGGGACAGGTGGGGGGGTTCGGCTACGAGCAGTACTTC
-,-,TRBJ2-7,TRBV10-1,CASSESVGNEQYF,TGCGCCAGCAGTGAGTCCGTGGGAAACGAGCAGTACTTC
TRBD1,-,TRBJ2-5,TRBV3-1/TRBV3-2,CASSRGGQGEGETQYF,TGTGCCAGCAGCCGCGGCGGGCAGGGGGAAGGAGAGACCCAGTACTTC
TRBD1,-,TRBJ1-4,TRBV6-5,CASTLQGVGEKLFF,TGTGCCAGCACCCTACAGGGGGTAGGCGAAAAACTGTTTTTT
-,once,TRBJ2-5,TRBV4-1,CASSGGWGSQETQYF,TGCGCCAGCAGCGGGGGATGGGGATCCCAAGAGACCCAGTACTTC
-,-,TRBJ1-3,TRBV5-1,CASSLGLGGMTGNTIYF,TGCGCCAGCAGCTTGGGTCTGGGGGGGATGACTGGAAACACCATATATTTT
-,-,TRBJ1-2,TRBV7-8,CASSFTMTRDFLHGYTF,TGTGCCAGCAGCTTCACGATGACCAGGGATTTCCTCCATGGCTACACCTTC
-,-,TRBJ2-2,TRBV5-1,CASSLASHGGELFF,TGCGCCAGCAGCTTGGCCTCCCACGGCGGGGAGCTGTTTTTT
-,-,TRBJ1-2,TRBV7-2,CASAYSQTYGYTF,TGTGCCAGCGCCTATAGCCAGACCTATGGCTACACCTTC
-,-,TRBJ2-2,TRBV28,CASRNSRGAAGELFF,TGTGCCAGCAGAAACAGTCGGGGGGCCGCCGGGGAGCTGTTTTTT
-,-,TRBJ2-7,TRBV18,CASSTSHEQYF,TGTGCCAGCTCAACCTCCCACGAGCAGTACTTC
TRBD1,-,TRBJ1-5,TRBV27,CASSTGDPGKPQHF,TGTGCCAGCAGTACAGGGGATCCAGGGAAGCCCCAGCATTTT